These T cell receptor beta chains were read from a single sample in a study of cytomegalovirus exposure and HLA in healthy donors. Sequencing was performed with immunoSEQ multiplex PCR; in TCRdb, only in-frame clones are kept and a portion is missing. The sample lists around 100,000 clones; around three quarters were seen once. Sequencing input: PBMCs. The receptor set was obtained from a man aged 50 to 60 in good health and CMV-seropositive. Each CDR3 is given with its conserved first and last residue. Fields, in order: V gene, CDR3 length, J gene, D gene, clone size, CDR3 DNA, CDR3 protein. The D gene is left open where the match is weak. Size is stated for part of the rows, as once, few or many counts, or as a class when the clone is expanded.

TRBV29-1	15	TRBJ1-1	.	.	TGCAGCGTTGAAGGAATCGCAGGGGCTAACACTGAAGCTTTCTTT	CSVEGIAGANTEAFF
TRBV7-8	16	TRBJ1-2	.	once	TGTGCCAGCAGCTTAGGGGGTGGGACTGCTAACTATGGCTACACCTTC	CASSLGGGTANYGYTF
TRBV5-1	16	TRBJ2-2	TRBD2	.	TGCGCCAGCAGCTTAACCGGGACTATCAACACCGGGGAGCTGTTTTTT	CASSLTGTINTGELFF
TRBV2	15	TRBJ2-7	.	.	TGTGCCAGCAGGACCGGGACAATCTTCTCCTACGAGCAGTACTTC	CASRTGTIFSYEQYF
TRBV7-9	14	TRBJ2-1	.	.	TGTGCCAGCAGCTTAGATACAGGGCCCAATGAGCAGTTCTTC	CASSLDTGPNEQFF
TRBV9	15	TRBJ2-1	TRBD2	.	TGTGCCAGCAGCGTAGGACTAGCGGACTACAATGAGCAGTTCTTC	CASSVGLADYNEQFF
TRBV5-6	11	TRBJ1-2	.	.	TGTGCCAGCAGCTCGTACTATGGCTACACCTTC	CASSSYYGYTF
TRBV19	14	TRBJ1-5	TRBD1	few	TGTGCCAGTAGTTCACAGGGGGACAATCAGCCCCAGCATTTT	CASSSQGDNQPQHF
TRBV2	12	TRBJ2-7	TRBD2	once	TGTGCCAGCAGGGGGGGGTCCTACGAGCAGTACTTC	CASRGGSYEQYF
TRBV28	14	TRBJ2-7	TRBD2	once	TGTGCCAGCAGTACTCTAGCGGGATTCGACGAGCAGTACTTC	CASSTLAGFDEQYF
TRBV5-5	15	TRBJ2-3	TRBD1	few	TGTGCCAGCAGCTTGGGGACAGGGAGTCCAGATACGCAGTATTTT	CASSLGTGSPDTQYF
TRBV5-1	14	TRBJ2-1	.	.	TGCGCCAGCAGCTCCCCCCCGGGCTACAATGAGCAGTTCTTC	CASSSPPGYNEQFF
TRBV14	16	TRBJ2-2	TRBD2	.	TGTGCCAGCAGCCGCCGCGGGAGGGCCCTCGCCGGGGAGCTGTTTTTT	CASSRRGRALAGELFF
TRBV28	15	TRBJ2-7	TRBD1	few	TGTGCCAGCAGGGGATATGGGCAGGGGGCTGGAGAGCAGTACTTC	CASRGYGQGAGEQYF
TRBV7-8	19	TRBJ2-6	.	.	TGTGCCAGCAGCTTAGAAGCGGGCGTTTCAGACTCTGGGGCCAACGTCCTGACTTTC	CASSLEAGVSDSGANVLTF
TRBV28	15	TRBJ2-3	TRBD2	.	TGTGCCAGCAGTTCAAGCGGGAGGGTCACAGATACGCAGTATTTT	CASSSSGRVTDTQYF
TRBV5-4	15	TRBJ1-1	TRBD1	.	TGTGCCAGCAGCTTCGGGACAGGGGGCAACACTGAAGCTTTCTTT	CASSFGTGGNTEAFF
TRBV18	17	TRBJ1-2	.	.	TGTGCCAGCTCAATCACACAGGCTTCAAAAGGAGTCTATGGCTACACCTTC	CASSITQASKGVYGYTF
TRBV6-6	15	TRBJ2-2	TRBD2	.	TGTGCCAGCAGGCGGACTAGCGGTAACACCGGGGAGCTGTTTTTT	CASRRTSGNTGELFF
TRBV28	17	TRBJ2-6	.	.	TGTGCCAGCAGCCTCCCTGGGGGCGGCTCTGGGGCCAACGTCCTGACTTTC	CASSLPGGGSGANVLTF
TRBV7-9	15	TRBJ2-1	.	.	TGTGCCAGCAGCTTAGGGACTTTGCCAATTTATGAGCAGTTCTTC	CASSLGTLPIYEQFF
TRBV7-6	14	TRBJ1-2	.	.	TGTGCCAGCAGCTTAGCGTCCCAAAGGGGCGGCTACACCTTC	CASSLASQRGGYTF
TRBV4-3	15	TRBJ1-2	.	.	TGCGCCAGCAGCCAAGATTTCCCGGGTAACTATGGCTACACCTTC	CASSQDFPGNYGYTF
TRBV7-2	13	TRBJ2-5	.	.	TGTGCCAGCAGCTTGCGGGGAAAAGAGACCCAGTACTTC	CASSLRGKETQYF
TRBV28	13	TRBJ2-5	.	.	TGTGCCAGCAGTCCACAACAGAGGGCAACCCAGTACTTC	CASSPQQRATQYF
TRBV11-2	16	TRBJ2-5	.	.	TGTGCCAGCAGCTTAGCCTCCTCCGTAATTCAAGAGACCCAGTACTTC	CASSLASSVIQETQYF
TRBV6-1	16	TRBJ2-7	TRBD1	.	TGTGCCAGCAGTGAAGTCGGTACAGGGGTCACCTACGAGCAGTACTTC	CASSEVGTGVTYEQYF
TRBV29-1	15	TRBJ2-1	TRBD2	.	TGCAGCGTTGACCCCGGGACTAGCGTTTACAATGAGCAGTTCTTC	CSVDPGTSVYNEQFF
TRBV2	15	TRBJ1-4	.	.	TGTGCCAGAAAGGGAGGGGGACCCCTTAATGAAAAACTGTTTTTT	CARKGGGPLNEKLFF
TRBV7-9	14	TRBJ2-3	TRBD2	.	TGTGCCAGCACCCCGGGGGGACTAACAGATACGCAGTATTTT	CASTPGGLTDTQYF
TRBV5-4	16	TRBJ2-3	TRBD2	.	TGTGCCAGCAGCTTGCCGCGGGAGCCGAGCACAGATACGCAGTATTTT	CASSLPREPSTDTQYF
TRBV7-8	17	TRBJ2-3	TRBD2	.	TGTGCCAGCAGCTTAGGGCCCTCTAGCGGGAGGTCAGATACGCAGTATTTT	CASSLGPSSGRSDTQYF